These 32 T cell receptor beta chains came from one sample sequenced in a study of regulatory T cells in long-lasting Graves disease. This sample's time point: newly diagnosed GD, antithyroid drugs for less than 3 months. RNA from PBMCs was the source of the TCR library. In building TCR beta libraries, iRepertoire HTBI primers were used together with Arm-PCR of CDR3 regions. TCRdb used MiXCR to reprocess the multiplex PCR reads, holding one entry per CDR3 protein. Altogether approximately 350,000 distinct CDR3 sequences are present, about 11% being singletons, with the ten largest covering approximately 20%. These data also formed part of another study, on T cells in Graves' hyperthyroidism and ophthalmopathy.

The sequencing here drew on peripheral blood mononuclear cells (PBMCs), taken at new diagnosis, from a patient treated with antithyroid drugs. The receptor set was obtained from a woman younger than 35 with Graves disease.

This clonotype was counted only a few times. V usage is TRBV5-6 and J usage is TRBJ2-5; 12 nucleotides line up with TRBD2. Trimming cost V 2 bases and J 0 bases; bases outside gene matches: 8. Germline V gene sequence: CDR1 SGHDT, CDR2 YYEEEE. CDR3 length: 18 amino acids. CDR3 nucleotide sequence: TGTGCCAGCAGCTTACTACTAGCGGGGGGCCCGTACCAAGAGACCCAGTACTTC. Translation gives CASSLLLAGGPYQETQYF.

This clonotype appeared many times. This rearrangement joins TRBV7-9 to TRBJ2-3; 9 bases are shared with TRBD1. The CDR3 has 15 residues. Trimming took 5 bases from V and 2 from J; bases not matched to a gene: 5. Germline V gene data show CDR1 as SEHNR and CDR2 as FQNEAQ (reference sequence). Written as DNA, the CDR3 is TGTGCCAGCAGCCCCCGGACAGGGGCCACAGATACGCAGTATTTT. Its translation: CASSPRTGATDTQYF.

This clonotype was seen many times. The chain carries TRBV12-3 or TRBV12-4 and TRBJ1-1, with a weak D call TRBD1 (5 bases). Trimming removed 5 bases from V and 10 bases from J, with 20 bases in between. This CDR3 has 14 residues. For the CDR3, the DNA is TGTGCCAGCAGTCCTCAGGGAGGGAGGCCGCGAGCTTTCTTT. This sequence encodes CASSPQGGRPRAFF.

This clonotype has at least ten counts. CDR3 sequence reads: CASSIGAPDEQFF. The CDR3 DNA is TGTGCCAGCAGCATAGGGGCGCCTGATGAGCAGTTCTTC. The chain uses TRBV7-9 and TRBJ2-1, with D perhaps matching TRBD1 (5 bases). Per the germline V gene, CDR1 is SEHNR and CDR2 is FQNEAQ (reference sequence). V lost 5 bases and J lost 8, with 13 bases in between. The CDR3 consists of 13 residues.

This sequence joins TRBV4-2 and TRBJ2-5; 9 bases agree with TRBD2. Looked up from germline, CDR1 is LGHNA and CDR2 is YNFKEQ. CDR3 length: 21 amino acids. V trimming: 3 bases; J trimming: 1 base; junction bases outside the gene matches: 21. The CDR3 loop is CASSQGRGPAGGALTQETQYF. The CDR3, as DNA: TGTGCCAGCAGCCAGGGTAGGGGTCCCGCGGGAGGGGCCTTAACCCAAGAGACCCAGTACTTC.

In this sample, this clonotype turned up many times. The gene calls are TRBV28 and TRBJ2-1; possibly TRBD2 for D (7 bases). The ends were cut back, 4 bases at V and 4 bases at J, with 23 bases in the middle. This CDR3 spans 18 amino acids. CDR1 MDHEN and CDR2 SYDVKM come from the germline V gene. The CDR3 loop is CASSSPGGSGTSYNEQFF. CDR3 DNA sequence: TGTGCCAGCAGTTCACCCGGAGGAAGCGGGACATCGTACAATGAGCAGTTCTTC.

This clonotype was seen many times. CDR3 in DNA: TGCGCCAGCAGCCAAGATCTAAGCCTGTCATACGAGCAGTACTTC. It codes for CASSQDLSLSYEQYF. V usage is TRBV4-1 and J usage is TRBJ2-7; D uncertain. Germline V gene lookup returns CDR1 MGHRA and CDR2 YSYEKL. There are 15 residues in the CDR3. Deletions cut 0 bases from V and 4 bases from J, with 13 bases between.

This clonotype occurred many times. The gene calls are TRBV28 and TRBJ2-7; D call uncertain. This CDR3 is 14 amino acids long. The germline gives CDR1 MDHEN, CDR2 SYDVKM. The V end lost 5 bases, the J end lost 4 bases, and 15 bases lay between the germline ends. The chain's CDR3 is CASSVSNDGYEQYF. The CDR3 DNA sequence: TGTGCCAGCAGTGTATCAAACGACGGGTACGAGCAGTACTTC.

On this clonotype: A much larger clone differs by one base, so this may be a read error. This sequence joins TRBV6-2 or TRBV6-3 and TRBJ2-1; D may be TRBD1 or TRBD2 (5 bases each). Looked up from germline, CDR1 is MNHEY and CDR2 is SVGEGT. The CDR3 length is 14 residues. V gave up 5 bases and J gave up 5 bases, with 13 bases separating them. Written as DNA, the CDR3 is TGTGCCAGCAGTGTTAATCGGGACCACAATGAGCAGTTCTTC. This encodes CASSVNRDHNEQFF.

The rearrangement uses TRBV7-8 and TRBJ2-5; maybe TRBD2 (5 bases). Germline CDR1 reads SGHVS; CDR2 reads FQNEAQ. Between the trimmed V and J ends, which lost 0 bases and 5 bases, there was a span of 22 bases. This CDR3 is built from 18 residues. The DNA of the CDR3 is TGTGCCAGCAGCTTAGCGTGGGTAGGGCGGGCCCCGGGGGAGACCCAGTACTTC. Residues: CASSLAWVGRAPGETQYF.

This clonotype was seen ten or more times. The chain combines TRBV6-1 with TRBJ2-7, with 10 bases matching TRBD1. Per the germline V gene, CDR1 is MNHNS and CDR2 is SASEGT. The CDR3 sequence is 15 residues long. V shed 5 bases, J shed 3 bases, and the junction held 7 bases outside the gene matches. Written as DNA, the CDR3 is TGTGCCAGCAGTCCCAGAAGGGACAGGGGCTACGAGCAGTACTTC. Its protein product is CASSPRRDRGYEQYF.

The sample holds many counts of this clonotype. The chain uses TRBV11-2 and TRBJ2-7, with D unresolved. CDR1 SGHAT and CDR2 FQNNGV come from the germline V gene. Trimming stripped 2 bases from V and 0 bases from J, with 8 bases between. There are 14 residues in the CDR3. CDR3 residues: CASSLRETSYEQYF. As DNA, the CDR3 is TGTGCCAGCAGCTTAAGAGAAACCTCCTACGAGCAGTACTTC.

This clonotype was observed at least ten times. V and J are TRBV3-1 and TRBJ2-1, with D unclear. The CDR3 consists of 13 residues. The germline CDR1 and CDR2 sequences are LGHDT and YNNKEL (reference sequence). V lost 0 bases and J lost 6, with 6 bases in between. The DNA for the CDR3 is TGTGCCAGCAGCCAAGATTCGGGCAATGAGCAGTTCTTC. Translated, it gives CASSQDSGNEQFF.

This clonotype was counted only a few times. The chain is built from TRBV5-1 and TRBJ1-2; no definite D call. Trimming removed 3 bases from V and 8 bases from J, with 11 bases in between. This CDR3 comprises 12 residues. Germline V gives CDR1 SGHRS, CDR2 YFSETQ. This CDR3 is CASSYATGGYTF. The DNA of the CDR3 is TGCGCCAGCAGCTACGCCACGGGAGGCTACACCTTC.

The sample holds many counts of this clonotype. The chain carries TRBV6-5 and TRBJ2-5; 7 positions match TRBD1. Germline V gene data show CDR1 as MNHEY and CDR2 as SVGAGI. Trimming at V came to 6 bases and at J to 1 base, leaving 5 bases not matched to a gene. The CDR3 totals 14 residues. Written as DNA, the CDR3 is TGTGCCAGCAGCTACCGGGACAGCCAAGAGACCCAGTACTTC. Translated: CASSYRDSQETQYF.

This clonotype was observed at least ten times. This chain links TRBV20-1 with TRBJ2-3, with D perhaps matching TRBD1 (5 bases). The CDR3 consists of 15 residues. Trimming took off 3 bases at V and 2 bases at J, with 15 bases between the two ends. Germline V lookup: CDR1 DFQATT, CDR2 SNEGSKA (reference sequence). The DNA of the CDR3 is TGCAGTGCTAGGCCCCGGGCAGGGTACACAGATACGCAGTATTTT. Protein sequence: CSARPRAGYTDTQYF.

This chain links TRBV7-9 with TRBJ1-1; unclear D gene. With 2 bases removed from V and 2 bases from J, the gap between germline ends came to 18 bases. The CDR3 is 17 amino acids. Germline assignment: CDR1 SEHNR and CDR2 FQNEAQ (reference sequence). The CDR3 bases are TGTGCCAGCAGCTTAATGTCAGGTCAGGATTATAACACTGAAGCTTTCTTT. This encodes CASSLMSGQDYNTEAFF.

The chain is built from TRBV24-1 and TRBJ2-1; D unresolved. V lost 5 bases, J lost 6 bases, and 16 bases lay in between. The CDR3 covers 15 residues. Germline V lookup: CDR1 KGHDR, CDR2 SFDVKD. CDR3 sequence (DNA): TGTGCCACCAGTGTAAGAACAGCTAAAACCAATGAGCAGTTCTTC. Translating gives CATSVRTAKTNEQFF.

The CDR3 nucleotides read TGTGCCAGCTCGAAGATGGGACCACAGGACGAGCAGTACGTC. As protein: CASSKMGPQDEQYV. This chain uses TRBV12-3 or TRBV12-4 with TRBJ2-7; D may be TRBD1 or TRBD2 (5 bases each). Trimming took off 8 bases at V and 5 bases at J, with 19 bases between the two ends. This CDR3 comprises 14 residues.

This clonotype showed up many times. The CDR3 DNA follows: TGTGCCAGCAGTCCCTATTCGAGGGTTGACAATCAGCCCCAGCATTTT. Protein: CASSPYSRVDNQPQHF. The chain links TRBV6-1 to TRBJ1-5; D remains ambiguous. Germline V CDR1 and CDR2: MNHNS, SASEGT. CDR3 size: 16 residues. Trimming shortened V by 5 bases and J by 3 bases, and 17 bases separated the two germline ends.

In its sample, this clonotype was seen a few times. This sequence joins TRBV7-2 and TRBJ2-3; D is unclear. CDR3 length equals 12 residues. The V gene lost 8 bases and the J gene lost 2 bases, with 8 bases spanning the gap. Per the germline V gene, CDR1 is SGHTA and CDR2 is FQGNSA. CDR3 sequence (DNA): TGTGCCAGCGGTCGGACCACAGATACGCAGTATTTT. This codes for CASGRTTDTQYF.

This clonotype was picked up many times. The chain has TRBV20-1 and TRBJ2-1, with TRBD2 matching over 11 bases. V lost 2 bases and J lost 8; bases outside the gene matches: 14. The germline CDR1 and CDR2 sequences are DFQATT and SNEGSKA (reference sequence). This CDR3 comprises 17 residues. CDR3 protein: CSARPPAYSGRGDEQFF. DNA of the CDR3: TGCAGTGCTAGACCCCCAGCTTATAGCGGGAGGGGTGATGAGCAGTTCTTC.

This clonotype was found many times. This chain links TRBV7-9 with TRBJ2-2; 12 nucleotides match TRBD2. This CDR3 is built from 17 residues. The germline gives CDR1 SEHNR, CDR2 FQNEAQ (reference sequence). V lost 1 base and J lost 7; bases outside the gene matches: 7. CDR3 DNA: TGTGCCAGCAGCTTAGGCGGACTAGCGGGATCTGGCGGGGAGCTGTTTTTT. It specifies CASSLGGLAGSGGELFF.

This clonotype was counted ten times or more. The chain couples TRBV29-1 to TRBJ1-2; D is perhaps TRBD1 (6 bases). CDR3 length: 12 amino acids. Looked up from germline, CDR1 is SQVTM and CDR2 is ANQGSEA. The CDR3 loop reads CNVRGPDYGYTF. The CDR3 bases are TGCAACGTACGGGGGCCGGACTATGGCTACACCTTC.

This clonotype was counted ten times or more. The chain combines TRBV2 with TRBJ2-1; 7 bases match TRBD1. The CDR3 has 14 amino acids. After removal of 11 bases from V and 6 bases from J, the junction contained 13 bases not matched to a gene. Germline assignment: CDR1 SNHLY and CDR2 FYNNEI. In nucleotides, the CDR3 is TGTGCCGCCAAGGGCAGGGGGTTGAGCAATGAGCAGTTCTTC. Translation gives CAAKGRGLSNEQFF.

This clonotype was detected ten times or more. V is TRBV4-2 and J is TRBJ1-1; 8 bases are a match to TRBD1. After removal of 2 bases from V and 4 bases from J, the junction contained 6 bases not matched to a gene. The CDR3 sequence is 15 residues long. Germline CDR1 reads LGHNA; CDR2 reads YNFKEQ. CDR3 protein: CASSQPGGGGTEAFF. Here the CDR3 DNA reads TGTGCCAGCAGCCAACCAGGGGGCGGAGGCACTGAAGCTTTCTTT.

This clonotype was counted ten times or more. The genes are TRBV12-3 or TRBV12-4 and TRBJ1-3, with D tentatively TRBD1 (5 bases). V gave up 5 bases and J gave up 10 bases, with 18 bases separating them. This CDR3 region has 14 residues. CDR3 residues: CASSPAGTGGTIYF. The CDR3 nucleotides are TGTGCCAGCAGTCCGGCAGGGACCGGGGGTACCATATATTTT.

V gene TRBV19 combines with J gene TRBJ2-1, with TRBD2 identical over 7 bases. Germline lookup yields CDR1 LNHDA and CDR2 SQIVND (reference sequence). J gave up 6 bases and V 4 bases, and 9 bases lay outside the gene matches. The CDR3 spans 15 residues. The CDR3 protein is CASSNWRSSGNEQFF. For the CDR3, the DNA is TGTGCCAGTAGTAATTGGCGCTCTAGCGGCAATGAGCAGTTCTTC.

The chain is built from TRBV7-2 and TRBJ2-5; TRBD2 matches 15 bases. V lost 8 bases, J lost 0 bases, and 13 bases stayed unmatched. The CDR3 consists of 19 residues. CDR1 and CDR2 (germline): SGHTA, FQGNSA. CDR3 sequence: CASGSPVGTSGGYQETQYF. The CDR3 region has the DNA TGTGCCAGCGGCTCGCCGGTAGGGACTAGCGGGGGGTACCAAGAGACCCAGTACTTC.

This clonotype has at least ten counts. V usage is TRBV6-1 and J usage is TRBJ2-2, with D possibly matching TRBD1 (7 bases). V lost 6 bases and J lost 7, with 24 bases in between. The CDR3 contains 17 residues. CDR1 is MNHNS and CDR2 is SASEGT in the germline V gene. The CDR3 DNA reads as TGTGCCAGCAGGCCGGCGCTTGGAGGGGGCGCAGGCGGGGAGCTGTTTTTT. As protein: CASRPALGGGAGGELFF.

The rearrangement links TRBV5-6 to TRBJ2-5, with no clear D. V was pared by 4 bases and J by 5 bases, with 15 bases between. The CDR3 extends over 14 amino acids. Per the germline V gene, CDR1 is SGHDT and CDR2 is YYEEEE. The CDR3 reads CASSPRIGAETQYF. Here the CDR3 DNA reads TGTGCCAGCAGCCCCCGCATCGGTGCGGAGACCCAGTACTTC.

This clonotype was counted only a few times. The chain employs TRBV14 and TRBJ2-1; 7 bases match TRBD1. V was clipped by 4 bases and J by 2 bases; unmatched bases: 11. The CDR3 totals 17 residues. Germline loops: CDR1 SGHDN, CDR2 FVKESK. The CDR3 reads CASSLRWGQGAYNEQFF. DNA of the CDR3: TGTGCCAGCAGCCTCCGATGGGGTCAGGGGGCCTACAATGAGCAGTTCTTC.